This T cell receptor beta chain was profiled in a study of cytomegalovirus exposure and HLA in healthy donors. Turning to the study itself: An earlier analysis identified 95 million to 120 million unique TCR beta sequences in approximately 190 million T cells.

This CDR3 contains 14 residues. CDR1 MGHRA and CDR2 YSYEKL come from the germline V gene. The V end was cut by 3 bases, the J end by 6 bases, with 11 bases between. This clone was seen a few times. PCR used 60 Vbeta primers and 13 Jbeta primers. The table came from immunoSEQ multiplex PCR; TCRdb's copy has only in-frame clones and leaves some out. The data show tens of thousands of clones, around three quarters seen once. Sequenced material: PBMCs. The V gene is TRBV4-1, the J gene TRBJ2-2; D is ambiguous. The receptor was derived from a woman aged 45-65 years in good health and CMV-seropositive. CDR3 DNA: TGCGCCAGCAGCCAGCTCCGAGAGGCCGGGGAGCTGTTTTTT. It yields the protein CASSQLREAGELFF.